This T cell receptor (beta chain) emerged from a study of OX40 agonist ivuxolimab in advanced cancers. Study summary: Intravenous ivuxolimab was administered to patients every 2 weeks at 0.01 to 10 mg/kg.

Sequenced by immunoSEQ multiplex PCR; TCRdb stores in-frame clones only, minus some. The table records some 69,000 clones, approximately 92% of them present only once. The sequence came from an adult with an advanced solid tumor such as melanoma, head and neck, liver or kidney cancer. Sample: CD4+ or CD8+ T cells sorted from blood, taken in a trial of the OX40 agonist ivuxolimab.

The CDR3 loop reads CASSLQSYEQYF. The CDR3 DNA reads TGTGCCAGCAGCTTACAGTCCTACGAGCAGTACTTC. The V gene is TRBV7-8, the J gene TRBJ2-7; D gene uncertain. The ends were cut back, 2 bases at V and 1 base at J, with 3 bases in the middle. Germline assignment: CDR1 SGHVS and CDR2 FQNEAQ. The CDR3 extends over 12 amino acids.